These 8 T cell receptor beta chains came from one sample sequenced in a study of vaccination effects on CD4 cells after COVID-19. These receptors lack a known antigen. Clones were sequenced by immunoSEQ multiplex PCR, and TCRdb holds only the in-frame ones, with some missing. The sample includes about 55,000 clones, roughly 70% of them seen just once. Peptide-pool stimulation followed by sequencing identified expanded antigen-specific CD4+ clonotypes in the ViraFEST assay. Cells that had been cultured for less than eleven days were the source of isolated CD4+ T cells. None of the vaccinated had previously contracted SARS-CoV-2, and their nucleocapsid antibodies tested negative. The starting material was CD4+ T cells from PBMCs cultured with SARS-CoV-2 spike peptides, obtained before COVID-19 vaccination. Source of these receptors: a human donor who received a COVID-19 vaccine.

This chain joins TRBV6-2 or TRBV6-3 and TRBJ2-5; D gene unclear. The germline gives CDR1 MNHEY, CDR2 SVGEGT. V was clipped by 6 bases and J by 5 bases, with 13 bases between them. This CDR3 has 13 amino acids. The CDR3 is CASSNRFSETQYF. The CDR3 nucleotides are TGTGCCAGCAGCAATCGGTTCTCTGAGACCCAGTACTTC.

The J gene is TRBJ2-3, the V gene TRBV6-5, with TRBD1 identical over 7 bases. The length of the CDR3 is 15 residues. J lost 2 bases, V lost 1 base, and 3 bases had no gene match. The V gene's germline CDR1 is MNHEY and CDR2 SVGAGI. This CDR3 is CASSYLGQLTDTQYF. In DNA, the CDR3 is TGTGCCAGCAGTTACTTGGGACAGCTCACAGATACGCAGTATTTT.

The sample holds one count of this clone. The chain couples TRBV28 to TRBJ1-2, with TRBD1 identical over 9 bases. V lost 5 bases and J lost 4; bases outside the gene matches: 8. The CDR3 is 15 amino acids. Per the germline V gene, CDR1 is MDHEN and CDR2 is SYDVKM. CDR3 amino acids: CASSRGQGRGYGYTF. The CDR3 DNA is TGTGCCAGCAGTCGCGGACAGGGGAGGGGCTATGGCTACACCTTC.

The chain employs TRBV7-9 and TRBJ1-4; no reliable D call. V lost 1 base and J 8 bases, leaving 8 bases between the germline ends. The CDR3 consists of 13 residues. The germline V gene has CDR1 SEHNR and CDR2 FQNEAQ (reference sequence). The CDR3 DNA follows: TGTGCCAGCAGCTTAGTGAGAGGGGAAAAACTGTTTTTT. Its translation is CASSLVRGEKLFF. Based on the CDR3 plus reference TRBV7-9 and TRBJ1-4, the full variable domain is DTGVSQNPRHKITKRGQNVTFRCDPISEHNRLYWYRQTLGQGPEFLTYFQNEAQLEKSRLLSDRFSAERPKGSFSTLEIQRTEQGDSAMYLCASSLVRGEKLFFGSGTQLSVL.

This clone has just a few counts. The chain has TRBV10-3 and TRBJ2-2, with a weak D call TRBD1 (5 bases). This CDR3 has 12 amino acids. Germline V gives CDR1 ENHRY, CDR2 SYGVKD. Trimming took 0 bases from V and 10 from J, leaving 6 bases between them. The CDR3 DNA follows: TGTGCCATCAGTGAGTCCAGGGAGGAGCTGTTTTTT. Translating gives CAISESREELFF.

This clone was recorded at least ten times. The chain employs TRBV7-8 and TRBJ1-1, with a tentative D call TRBD1 (6 bases). Germline V CDR1 and CDR2: SGHVS, FQNEAQ. This CDR3 has 13 residues. V lost 5 bases and J 5 bases, leaving 12 bases between the germline ends. CDR3 loop: CASSIIQGTEAFF. CDR3 coding DNA: TGTGCCAGCAGCATTATACAGGGAACTGAAGCTTTCTTT.

The chain is built from TRBV29-1 and TRBJ1-1; D remains ambiguous. This CDR3 is 13 amino acids long. Germline V gene data show CDR1 as SQVTM and CDR2 as ANQGSEA. Trimming removed 8 bases from V and 1 base from J, with 14 bases in between. The CDR3 region has the DNA TGCAGCTCTCAGAGGGCTAGGAACACTGAAGCTTTCTTT. Translation: CSSQRARNTEAFF. Based on the CDR3 plus reference TRBV29-1 and TRBJ1-1, the full variable domain is SAVISQKPSRDICQRGTSLTIQCQVDSQVTMMFWYRQQPGQSLTLIATANQGSEATYESGFVIDKFPISRPNLTFSTLTVSNMSPEDSSIYLCSSQRARNTEAFFGQGTRLTVV.

This clone occurred a few times. The V gene is TRBV5-4, the J gene TRBJ1-1; no clear D gene. The germline V gene encodes CDR1 SGHNT and CDR2 YYREEE (reference sequence). Trimming took 2 bases from V and 7 from J, leaving 12 bases between them. The length of the CDR3 is 13 residues. This chain's CDR3 is CASSFGSTYEAFF. The CDR3 coding sequence is TGTGCCAGCAGCTTTGGGTCTACATATGAAGCTTTCTTT.